The clone carrying this T cell receptor beta chain was detected many times. Given a much more abundant clone one base away, this may be a read error. The CDR3 loop spans 14 amino acids. The germline V gene encodes CDR1 SGHTA and CDR2 FQGNSA. Absent ophthalmopathy progression within 18 months defined stable Graves' hyperthyroidism. RNA transcripts gave rise to amplified TCR beta CDR3 regions. TCR CDR3 regions were first amplified by RT-PCR with HTBI primers. TCRdb re-analysed the multiplex PCR reads in MiXCR, keeping a single row per CDR3 protein. The sample lists around 350,000 distinct CDR3 sequences; about a fifth were seen once. The sample originates from a study of T cells in Graves' hyperthyroidism and ophthalmopathy. Study information: The blood sample was taken at first diagnosis, before treatment began.

The rearrangement uses TRBV7-2 and TRBJ2-5; D call uncertain. Material: blood. This clonotype was obtained from a young woman with Graves' hyperthyroidism. As DNA, the CDR3 is TGTGCCAGCAGCTTAGTATCTATCGGAGAGACCCTGTACTTC. It translates to CASSLVSIGETLYF.